The 13 T cell receptor beta chains below come from one sample, sequenced in a study of PD-1 blockade in classical Hodgkin lymphoma. Method: immunoSEQ multiplex PCR; TCRdb's copy keeps in-frame clones and lacks some. Among about 75,000 clones listed, just over 90% were seen once. Each and every patient relapsed after autologous stem cell transplantation, and patients got differing brentuximab vedotin exposure. The input for sequencing was peripheral blood mononuclear cells (PBMCs), taken at baseline. The receptors shown here come from a human donor with classical Hodgkin lymphoma.

Comment on this clone: A read error may produce the germline difference seen at one junction end. This rearrangement joins TRBV19 to TRBJ2-7; D is ambiguous. This CDR3 comprises 12 residues. Germline lookup yields CDR1 LNHDA and CDR2 SQIVND (reference sequence). Here the CDR3 reads CASSSEAGLVGF. CDR3 DNA: TGTGCCAGTAGCTCAGAGGCAGGCTTAGTTGGCTTC.

The chain couples TRBV19 to TRBJ2-4, with a possible D match to TRBD2 (5 bases). Germline V gene data show CDR1 as LNHDA and CDR2 as SQIVND (reference sequence). Deletions cut 4 bases from V and 7 bases from J, with 20 bases between. The CDR3 contains 16 residues. The CDR3 region has the DNA TGTGCCAGTAGTAGGGGAGACCGAATCGGTACGAACATTCAGTACTTC. Its protein is CASSRGDRIGTNIQYF.

The chain carries TRBV2 and TRBJ2-7; unclear D gene. Germline CDR1 SNHLY, CDR2 FYNNEI. This CDR3 spans 12 amino acids. V lost 5 bases and J 2 bases, leaving 7 bases between the germline ends. The CDR3 DNA is TGTGCCAGCAGTCTCTCCCCCTACGAGCAGTACTTC. The encoded protein is CASSLSPYEQYF.

The V and J genes are TRBV5-1 and TRBJ2-7; 14 bases match TRBD2. The V segment lost 4 bases and the J segment 2 bases; nucleotides outside the gene matches: 17. Germline V gene data show CDR1 as SGHRS and CDR2 as YFSETQ. There are 20 residues in the CDR3. CDR3 loop: CASSDKIGTSGSWDPYEQYF. CDR3 nucleotides: TGCGCCAGCAGCGACAAAATCGGGACTAGCGGGAGTTGGGACCCCTACGAGCAGTACTTC.

V is TRBV30 and J is TRBJ2-7; D is undetermined. Germline loops: CDR1 GTSNPN, CDR2 SVGIG (reference sequence). Trimming took 6 bases from V and 2 from J, leaving 11 bases between them. This CDR3 spans 12 amino acids. The CDR3: CACLEVAYEQYF. DNA for the CDR3: TGTGCCTGCCTTGAAGTTGCCTACGAGCAGTACTTC.

The chain joins TRBV18 to TRBJ2-7; 8 bases align to TRBD1. V was pared by 6 bases and J by 2 bases, with 12 bases of the junction left unmatched. Per germline, CDR1 KGHSH and CDR2 LQKENI. The CDR3 is made up of 16 amino acids. The CDR3 spells CASSPTLDRAPYEQYF. CDR3 DNA: TGTGCCAGCTCTCCTACTTTGGACAGGGCACCCTACGAGCAGTACTTC.

V is TRBV7-8 and J is TRBJ1-1; 9 positions agree with TRBD1. The CDR3 totals 14 residues. The germline CDR1 and CDR2 sequences are SGHVS and FQNEAQ. The trim removed 10 bases at V and 4 bases at J, leaving 10 bases unmatched. The CDR3 bases are TGTGCCACCTCAAGACAGGGGGAAAGCACTGAAGCTTTCTTT. It codes for CATSRQGESTEAFF.

The genes are TRBV18 and TRBJ2-7, with D unresolved. Looked up from germline, CDR1 is KGHSH and CDR2 is LQKENI. There are 13 residues in the CDR3. The V end was cut by 2 bases, the J end by 3 bases, with 8 bases between. The DNA for the CDR3 is TGTGCCAGCTCACCATCGCCTGACTACGAGCAGTACTTC. The encoded protein is CASSPSPDYEQYF.

The chain combines TRBV5-1 with TRBJ2-1; 11 nucleotides line up with TRBD2. This CDR3 contains 15 residues. V lost 4 bases and J lost 6; bases outside the gene matches: 6. Germline-derived CDR1 and CDR2 are SGHRS and YFSETQ. In nucleotides, the CDR3 is TGCGCCAGCAGCCCGACTAGCGGGAACTTCAATGAGCAGTTCTTC. Translated: CASSPTSGNFNEQFF.

The V call is TRBV7-8, the J call TRBJ2-5; D perhaps matches TRBD2 (6 bases). Per germline, CDR1 SGHVS and CDR2 FQNEAQ. V lost 7 bases to trimming and J lost 7 bases, with 13 bases between them. CDR3 length equals 12 residues. The CDR3 loop reads CASMGGKTTQYF. CDR3 DNA sequence: TGTGCCAGCATGGGGGGAAAGACGACCCAGTACTTC.

The rearrangement joins TRBV5-1 to TRBJ2-1; TRBD2 matches 7 bases. CDR3 size: 13 residues. V lost 4 bases, J lost 10 bases, and 8 bases stayed unmatched. CDR1 is SGHRS and CDR2 is YFSETQ in the germline V gene. Here the CDR3 reads CASSLGRGWEQFF. The CDR3 DNA sequence: TGCGCCAGCAGCCTTGGGAGGGGATGGGAGCAGTTCTTC.

The V call is TRBV5-6, the J call TRBJ2-7, with D unclear. Trimming removed 0 bases at V and 2 bases at J, with 12 bases between. The germline V gene encodes CDR1 SGHDT and CDR2 YYEEEE. This CDR3 is built from 15 residues. Here the CDR3 reads CASSLAGVAAYEQYF. The DNA for the CDR3 is TGTGCCAGCAGCTTGGCTGGGGTGGCCGCCTACGAGCAGTACTTC. Supplemented by reference TRBV5-6 and TRBJ2-7, the full variable domain reads DAGVTQSPTHLIKTRGQQVTLRCSPKSGHDTVSWYQQALGQGPQFIFQYYEEEERQRGNFPDRFSGHQFPNYSSELNVNALLLGDSALYLCASSLAGVAAYEQYFGPGTRLTVT.

The J gene is TRBJ1-1, the V gene TRBV14, with D unclear. Per germline, CDR1 SGHDN and CDR2 FVKESK. The V end lost 4 bases, the J end lost 7 bases, and 10 bases lay between the germline ends. The CDR3 totals 12 residues. CDR3 sequence (DNA): TGTGCCAGCAGCCCCGGTGGGGTTGAAGCTTTCTTT. Its translation is CASSPGGVEAFF.